The subject of this entry is one T cell receptor beta chain. Its antigen is unidentified. This CDR3 region has 16 residues. In germline, CDR1 is MNHEY, CDR2 SMNVEV (reference sequence). The V gene lost 5 bases and the J gene lost 4 bases, with 17 bases spanning the gap. The data were taken from a study of shared clonotypes between healthy human individuals. Regarding the study as a whole: Blood was the sole source, and tissue repertoires probably differ.

Original methodology: Junction-only sequences without quality scores came from ImmunoSEQ, so filtering differed. The assay was immunoSEQ multiplex PCR, and TCRdb's table has in-frame clones only and misses some. The V and J calls and clone size are taken from that table; D and trimming were inferred from the DNA. The sample contains millions of clones, more than 80% of which appear only once. The authors divided CD4+ cells into CD45RA+ naive and CD45RA-negative memory subsets. The clonotype was recovered from a man younger than 30 in good health. Sequences were obtained from naive CD4+ T cells sorted from blood. Sample subset: CD45RA+ positively selected. The genes are TRBV27 and TRBJ2-2; D may be TRBD2 (5 bases). The CDR3 region is CASSASRLRGTGELFF. Written as DNA, the CDR3 is TGTGCCAGCAGTGCGTCGAGGCTTCGGGGCACCGGGGAGCTGTTTTTT.